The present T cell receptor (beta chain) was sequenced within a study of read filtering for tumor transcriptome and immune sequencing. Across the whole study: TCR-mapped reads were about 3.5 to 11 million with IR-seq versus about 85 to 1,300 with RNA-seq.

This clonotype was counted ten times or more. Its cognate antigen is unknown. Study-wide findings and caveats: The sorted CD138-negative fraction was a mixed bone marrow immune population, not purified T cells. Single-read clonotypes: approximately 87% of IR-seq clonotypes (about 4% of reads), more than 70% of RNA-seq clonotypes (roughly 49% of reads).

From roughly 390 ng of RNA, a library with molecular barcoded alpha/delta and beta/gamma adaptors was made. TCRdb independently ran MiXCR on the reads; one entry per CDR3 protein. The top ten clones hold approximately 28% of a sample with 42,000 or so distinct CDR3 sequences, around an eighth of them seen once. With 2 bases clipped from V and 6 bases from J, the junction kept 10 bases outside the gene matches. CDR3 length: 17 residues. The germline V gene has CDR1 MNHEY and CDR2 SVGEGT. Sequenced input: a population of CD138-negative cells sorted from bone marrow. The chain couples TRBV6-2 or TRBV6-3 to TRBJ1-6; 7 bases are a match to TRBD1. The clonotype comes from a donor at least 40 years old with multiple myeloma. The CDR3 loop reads CASSYRGPPPRNSPLHF. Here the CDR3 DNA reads TGTGCCAGCAGTTACAGGGGGCCTCCACCCCGTAATTCACCCCTCCACTTT.